Listed here are 24 T cell receptor beta chains from one sample, sequenced in a study of shared clonotypes between healthy human individuals (dated by TCRdb to about 2020). Libraries were constructed by the immunoSEQ multiplex PCR assay. TCRdb retrieved this table from immuneACCESS and kept in-frame rearrangements only. Not all clones are present; in checked studies, unresolved V genes account for under half, and no reason is known for the remainder. The sample contains 2.5 million or so clones, around nine tenths of them found a single time. Together, the top ten hold roughly 0.14% of the sample. Source material: naive CD4+ T cells sorted from blood. The label giving this sample's cell subset or site can be read as: CD45RA+ positively selected. All receptors derive from a man aged 18 to 35 in good health.

This clone was counted a single time. The V and J genes are TRBV5-4 and TRBJ1-2, with 11 positions matching TRBD1. The germline V gene has CDR1 SGHNT and CDR2 YYREEE (reference sequence). There are 16 residues in the CDR3. V shed 3 bases, J shed 4 bases, and the junction held 8 bases outside the gene matches. The CDR3 DNA reads as TGTGCCAGCAGCTCTCCGGACAGGGGGCGGAGCTATGGCTACACCTTC. As protein: CASSSPDRGRSYGYTF.

The V and J genes are TRBV27 and TRBJ2-1; the match to TRBD2 covers 15 bases. CDR3 length: 18 amino acids. Germline V gene lookup returns CDR1 MNHEY and CDR2 SMNVEV (reference sequence). V shed 4 bases, J shed 9 bases, and the junction held 13 bases outside the gene matches. CDR3 DNA: TGTGCCAGCAGTTATACAGGACTAGCGGGAGGGCCACGGGGTGAGCAGTTCTTC. Its protein is CASSYTGLAGGPRGEQFF.

The table lists this clone with a count of one. The chain employs TRBV6-5 and TRBJ1-1, with D possibly matching TRBD1 (6 bases). Germline assignment: CDR1 MNHEY and CDR2 SVGAGI. The CDR3 length is 13 residues. The V and J ends lost 9 bases and 4 bases respectively, with 15 bases between them. CDR3 DNA sequence: TGTGCCAGTACCCGGGGGGGCCTCACTGAAGCTTTCTTT. Amino acid sequence: CASTRGGLTEAFF.

Turning to this clone: Additional DNA sequences in this sample encode the identical CDR3. The V call is TRBV5-1, the J call TRBJ2-5; D is undetermined. The germline CDR1 and CDR2 sequences are SGHRS and YFSETQ. V was cut by 0 bases and J by 4 bases, with 7 bases left in between. The CDR3 runs to 13 residues. In DNA form, the CDR3 reads TGCGCCAGCAGCTTGGACCCCGGAGAGACCCAGTACTTC. It codes for CASSLDPGETQYF.

This clone was counted between two and nine times. The chain links TRBV6-6 to TRBJ1-1; D gene uncertain. Trimming removed 6 bases from V and 5 bases from J, with 10 bases in between. This CDR3 is 12 amino acids long. In germline, CDR1 is MNHNY, CDR2 SVGAGI (reference sequence). Here the CDR3 DNA reads TGTGCCAGCAGCCCCTTGATTACTGAAGCTTTCTTT. Encoded protein: CASSPLITEAFF.

About this clone: The DNA is omitted, as the CDR3 cannot be located on it reliably, and the CDR3 follows TCRdb's listing. The chain joins TRBV7-9 to TRBJ2-1; the D call in the table, TRBD2, was not verified against the DNA. The CDR3 totals 12 residues, both ends included. The germline V gene encodes CDR1 SEHNR and CDR2 FQNEAQ (reference sequence). This CDR3 is CASSFGVGIDFF.

This chain joins TRBV12-2 and TRBJ1-4. TRBV12-2 is assigned pseudogene status. This CDR3 is built from 19 residues. The CDR3 sequence: CASRSRKNRVGGGVEKLFF. CDR3 coding DNA: TGTGCAAGTCGCTCCCGAAAAAACAGGGTCGGGGGCGGCGTCGAAAAACTGTTTTTT.

The chain uses TRBV2 and TRBJ1-3; a weak D match, TRBD1 (5 bases). Germline CDR1 SNHLY, CDR2 FYNNEI. This CDR3 has 13 residues. Trimming removed 8 bases at V and 4 bases at J, with 12 bases between. The CDR3 loop is CASGGVAGNTIYF. Written as DNA, the CDR3 is TGTGCCAGCGGGGGGGTAGCCGGAAACACCATATATTTT. Full variable domain (missing parts from reference TRBV2 and TRBJ1-3): EPEVTQTPSHQVTQMGQEVILRCVPISNHLYFYWYRQILGQKVEFLVSFYNNEISEKSEIFDDQFSVERPDGSNFTLKIRSTKLEDSAMYFCASGGVAGNTIYFGEGSWLTVV.

Of note for this clone: This sample includes further DNA sequences coding for the same CDR3. The chain couples TRBV15 to TRBJ2-3; D remains ambiguous. The V and J ends lost 0 bases and 4 bases respectively, with 5 bases between them. This CDR3 is 13 amino acids long. CDR1 is LNHNV, CDR2 YYDKDF, per germline (reference sequence). The CDR3 DNA sequence: TGTGCCACCAGCAGAGACCTCCCAGATACGCAGTATTTT. Translated, it gives CATSRDLPDTQYF.

The chain recombines TRBV4-1 with TRBJ2-3; D not resolved. This CDR3 comprises 15 residues. The V end was cut by 3 bases, the J end by 2 bases, with 12 bases between. Germline CDR1 and CDR2: MGHRA and YSYEKL. The CDR3: CASSQARITTDTQYF. The CDR3 nucleotides read TGCGCCAGCAGCCAGGCGCGTATTACCACAGATACGCAGTATTTT.

The chain couples TRBV5-1 to TRBJ2-5, with TRBD1 matching 7 bases. Per germline, CDR1 SGHRS and CDR2 YFSETQ. Trimming at V came to 3 bases and at J to 3 bases, leaving 5 bases not matched to a gene. The CDR3 loop spans 14 amino acids. The CDR3 reads CASSWLTGEETQYF. The CDR3 DNA is TGCGCCAGCAGCTGGCTAACAGGGGAAGAGACCCAGTACTTC.

The chain joins TRBV10-3 to TRBJ1-2; 9 bases map to TRBD1. This CDR3 spans 13 amino acids. Germline loops: CDR1 ENHRY, CDR2 SYGVKD. Unmatched junction bases numbered 9, after V lost 8 bases and J lost 8 bases. CDR3 sequence reads: CAISDRGNDGYTF. Written as DNA, the CDR3 is TGTGCCATCTCGGACAGGGGAAACGACGGCTACACCTTC.

The chain has TRBV11-3 and TRBJ2-3, with 9 bases lining up with TRBD2. Germline CDR1 SGHNT, CDR2 YENEEA. This CDR3 has 16 residues. Losses at the gene ends were 5 bases for V and 0 bases for J; bases not matched to a gene: 6. For the CDR3, the DNA is TGTGCCAGCAGCCGAAGCGGGGGGCCGAGCACAGATACGCAGTATTTT. Protein: CASSRSGGPSTDTQYF.

Only a few counts were recorded for this clone. V usage is TRBV6-5 and J usage is TRBJ2-7, with D perhaps being TRBD1 or TRBD2 (5 bases each). Germline V gene data show CDR1 as MNHEY and CDR2 as SVGAGI. Trimming took off 5 bases at V and 2 bases at J, with 13 bases between the two ends. The CDR3 is 14 residues long. The CDR3 is CASSTGPPPYEQYF. As DNA, the CDR3 is TGTGCCAGCAGTACGGGACCACCACCCTACGAGCAGTACTTC.

The rearrangement uses TRBV5-1 and TRBJ1-3; no clear D. The germline V and J ends were trimmed by 0 bases and 2 bases, with 6 bases remaining between them. CDR3 length equals 14 residues. CDR1 is SGHRS and CDR2 is YFSETQ in the germline V gene. DNA of the CDR3: TGCGCCAGCAGCTTGGAACCAACTGGAAACACCATATATTTT. It translates to CASSLEPTGNTIYF.

The chain couples TRBV18 to TRBJ1-5, with a weak D call TRBD1 (5 bases). Trimming pared 4 bases from V and 1 base from J, leaving 11 bases between. The CDR3 consists of 15 residues. CDR1 KGHSH and CDR2 LQKENI come from the germline V gene. CDR3 DNA sequence: TGTGCCAGCTCACTATTCAGGGACAGCAATCAGCCCCAGCATTTT. This codes for CASSLFRDSNQPQHF.

This chain connects TRBV7-8 to TRBJ2-7, with a tentative D call TRBD1 (6 bases). The CDR3 is 13 residues long. Per the germline V gene, CDR1 is SGHVS and CDR2 is FQNEAQ. V dropped 5 bases and J dropped 6 bases, with 14 bases sitting between them. This chain's CDR3 is CASSGTGSREQYF. As DNA, the CDR3 is TGTGCCAGCAGCGGCACAGGGTCCCGCGAGCAGTACTTC.

The chain employs TRBV28 and TRBJ1-4, with 9 bases matching TRBD1. This CDR3 has 16 residues. With 10 bases clipped from V and 8 bases from J, the junction kept 17 bases outside the gene matches. From germline, CDR1 is MDHEN and CDR2 SYDVKM. CDR3 amino acids: CAIQSSRDRVREKLFF. For the CDR3, the DNA is TGTGCCATCCAGTCTTCCCGGGACAGGGTGCGGGAAAAACTGTTTTTT.

V is TRBV11-2 and J is TRBJ1-4; D ambiguous. The CDR3 covers 13 residues. V lost 9 bases and J lost 7, with 15 bases in between. CDR1 is SGHAT and CDR2 is FQNNGV in the germline V gene. The CDR3 here is CASGRELSEKLFF. For the CDR3, the DNA is TGTGCCAGTGGGAGGGAGTTAAGTGAAAAACTGTTTTTT.

In its sample, this clone was seen once. The chain uses TRBV28 and TRBJ2-2; D gene ambiguous. V was cut by 2 bases and J by 2 bases, with 12 bases left in between. The CDR3 is 16 residues long. Germline V gene data show CDR1 as MDHEN and CDR2 as SYDVKM. The CDR3 coding sequence is TGTGCCAGCAGTTTAGATAGGGAACCCAACACCGGGGAGCTGTTTTTT. It encodes CASSLDREPNTGELFF.

This clone appeared a few times. The chain couples TRBV7-2 to TRBJ1-1, with D possibly being TRBD1 (5 bases). Looked up from germline, CDR1 is SGHTA and CDR2 is FQGNSA. This CDR3 is 13 amino acids long. The V and J ends lost 5 bases and 1 base respectively, with 8 bases between them. The CDR3 DNA sequence: TGTGCCAGCAGCCTGACAGAGAACACTGAAGCTTTCTTT. It specifies CASSLTENTEAFF.

The V gene is TRBV29-1, the J gene TRBJ2-7; 8 positions match TRBD1. The trim removed 1 base at V and 9 bases at J, leaving 8 bases unmatched. Per the germline V gene, CDR1 is SQVTM and CDR2 is ANQGSEA. The CDR3 has 13 residues. The CDR3 is CSVEVVTGALQYF. CDR3 DNA: TGCAGCGTTGAAGTCGTGACAGGGGCCTTGCAGTACTTC.

There are a few counts of this clone. CDR3 bases: TGTGCCAGCATAATGAACACTGAAGCTTTCTTT. Its protein product is CASIMNTEAFF. The chain is built from TRBV28 and TRBJ1-1, with unresolved D. The CDR3 runs 11 residues. Between the trimmed V and J ends, which lost 7 bases and 0 bases, there was a span of 3 bases. Germline CDR1 MDHEN, CDR2 SYDVKM.

The J gene is TRBJ2-7, the V gene TRBV18; TRBD2 might be the D (5 bases). Trimming shortened V by 1 base and J by 5 bases, and 9 bases separated the two germline ends. The germline CDR1 and CDR2 sequences are KGHSH and LQKENI. The CDR3 loop spans 13 amino acids. The CDR3: CASSPHTRDEQYF. As DNA, the CDR3 is TGTGCCAGCTCACCACACACTAGGGACGAGCAGTACTTC.